This TCR beta chain stems from a study of long-term antiretroviral therapy in people with HIV. The CDR3 is 12 residues long. V was clipped by 3 bases and J by 2 bases, with 5 bases between them. Per germline, CDR1 KGHSH and CDR2 LQKENI. Investigators performed immunoSEQ version v3.0 at survey level. The protocol was immunoSEQ multiplex PCR, while the TCRdb copy is restricted to in-frame clones and leaves out a portion. Altogether 30,000 to 40,000 clones are present, 75% to 90% being singletons, with the ten largest covering about 5%. The specimen comprised unsorted PBMCs, sampled 1.5 years after starting antiretroviral therapy. The rearrangement joins TRBV18 to TRBJ2-7; no definite D call. This clonotype was sampled from a man between 18 and 35 years old with HIV. CDR3: CASSPPTYEQYF. CDR3 in DNA: TGTGCCAGCTCACCCCCTACCTACGAGCAGTACTTC. The variable domain in full, completed from reference TRBV18 and TRBJ2-7, reads NAGVMQNPRHLVRRRGQEARLRCSPMKGHSHVYWYRQLPEEGLKFMVYLQKENIIDESGMPKERFSAEFPKEGPSILRIQQVVRGDSAAYFCASSPPTYEQYFGPGTRLTVT.